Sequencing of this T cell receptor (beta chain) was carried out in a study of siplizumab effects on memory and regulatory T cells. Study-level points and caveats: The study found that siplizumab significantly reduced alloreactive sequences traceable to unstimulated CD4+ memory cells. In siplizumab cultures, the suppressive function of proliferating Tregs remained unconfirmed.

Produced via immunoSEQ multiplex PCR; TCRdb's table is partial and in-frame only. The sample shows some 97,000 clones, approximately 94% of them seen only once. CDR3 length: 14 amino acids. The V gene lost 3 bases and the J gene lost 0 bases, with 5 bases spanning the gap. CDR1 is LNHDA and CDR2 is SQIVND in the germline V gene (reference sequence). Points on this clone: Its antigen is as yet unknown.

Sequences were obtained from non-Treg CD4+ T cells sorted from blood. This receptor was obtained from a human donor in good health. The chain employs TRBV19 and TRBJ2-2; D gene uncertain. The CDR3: CASSIVANTGELFF. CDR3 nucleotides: TGTGCCAGTAGTATCGTGGCGAACACCGGGGAGCTGTTTTTT.